This record covers a single T cell receptor (beta chain). The data stem from a study of T cells expressing NK-cell markers. The germline V gene encodes CDR1 SNHLY and CDR2 FYNNEI. The CDR3 extends over 18 amino acids. TCRdb re-called the 5' RACE reads; one entry per CDR3 protein, DNA not given. This repertoire includes approximately 170,000 distinct CDR3 sequences. Sequenced material: blood T cells: a sorted CD56 or NKG2C T cell subset, CD4+ or CD8+ T cells, or bulk PBMC T cells (not recorded which). This sequence joins TRBV2 and TRBJ2-7; TCRdb gives TRBD2 as the D gene, but with no DNA this cannot be confirmed. The TCR comes from a man between 18 and 69 years old in good health. The CDR3 reads CASRTGGLAGVTLYEQYF.